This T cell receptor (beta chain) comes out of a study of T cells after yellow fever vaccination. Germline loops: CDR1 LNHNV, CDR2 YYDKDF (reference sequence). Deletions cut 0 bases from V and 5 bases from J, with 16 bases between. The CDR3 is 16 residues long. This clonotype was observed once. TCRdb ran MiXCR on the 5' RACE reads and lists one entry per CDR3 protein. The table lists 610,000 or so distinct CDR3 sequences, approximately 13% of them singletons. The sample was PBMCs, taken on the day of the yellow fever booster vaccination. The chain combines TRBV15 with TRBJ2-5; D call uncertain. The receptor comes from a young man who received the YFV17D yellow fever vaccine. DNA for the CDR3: TGTGCCACCAGCAGAGATTATCCAGGTCATGGGGAGACCCAGTACTTC. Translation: CATSRDYPGHGETQYF.